Presented here are 26 T cell receptor beta chains from one specimen sequenced in a study of long-term antiretroviral therapy in people with HIV. The immunoSEQ assay was v3.0, run at survey level. The data were produced by immunoSEQ multiplex PCR, yet TCRdb's version contains in-frame clones alone and is incomplete. The sample contains just under 40,000 clones, roughly 90% of which appear only once. Here the sequenced sample was unsorted PBMCs, taken just before starting antiretroviral therapy. The source is a woman between 18 and 30 years old with HIV.

This chain links TRBV7-2 with TRBJ2-1; weak D call: TRBD2 (7 bases). Germline CDR1 is SGHTA and CDR2 is FQGNSA. This CDR3 comprises 14 residues. Trimming stripped 5 bases from V and 8 bases from J, with 16 bases between. The DNA of the CDR3 is TGTGCCAGCAGCCGGACTAGGGCAGGGGATGAGCAGTTCTTC. It specifies CASSRTRAGDEQFF.

The gene calls are TRBV19 and TRBJ2-1, with a possible D match to TRBD1 (6 bases). V was shortened by 3 bases and J by 6 bases, with 9 bases between the two germline ends. The CDR3 sequence is 13 residues long. From germline, CDR1 is LNHDA and CDR2 SQIVND (reference sequence). The CDR3 DNA follows: TGTGCCAGTAGTATGGGACAATTCAATGAGCAGTTCTTC. Protein sequence: CASSMGQFNEQFF.

J is TRBJ2-2 and V is TRBV28; D might be TRBD2 (6 bases). The CDR3 has 14 residues. CDR1 is MDHEN, CDR2 SYDVKM, per germline. With 7 bases removed from V and 5 bases from J, the gap between germline ends came to 14 bases. The DNA of the CDR3 is TGTGCCAGCACCACCCCTGGGGGGACCGGGGAGCTGTTTTTT. It is translated as CASTTPGGTGELFF.

V usage is TRBV7-9 and J usage is TRBJ2-7, with unresolved D. The germline V gene has CDR1 SEHNR and CDR2 FQNEAQ (reference sequence). The CDR3 runs to 12 residues. V was clipped by 7 bases and J by 4 bases, with 11 bases between them. The CDR3 here is CASTSRAYEQYF. CDR3 nucleotides: TGTGCCAGCACCTCAAGGGCGTACGAGCAGTACTTC. Based on the CDR3 plus reference TRBV7-9 and TRBJ2-7, the full variable domain is DTGVSQNPRHKITKRGQNVTFRCDPISEHNRLYWYRQTLGQGPEFLTYFQNEAQLEKSRLLSDRFSAERPKGSFSTLEIQRTEQGDSAMYLCASTSRAYEQYFGPGTRLTVT.

The chain links TRBV2 to TRBJ2-1; perhaps TRBD2 as D (6 bases). Germline CDR1 and CDR2: SNHLY and FYNNEI. The CDR3 loop spans 12 amino acids. V was cut by 6 bases and J by 6 bases, with 9 bases left in between. The CDR3 DNA follows: TGTGCCAGCAGCCCCGGGAGCAATGAGCAGTTCTTC. This gives the protein CASSPGSNEQFF.

The J gene is TRBJ1-1, the V gene TRBV19, with TRBD1 as a possible D gene (5 bases). Trimming took 0 bases from V and 4 from J, leaving 15 bases between them. Looked up from germline, CDR1 is LNHDA and CDR2 is SQIVND (reference sequence). CDR3 length: 16 residues. CDR3 loop: CASSIDGRTRGTEAFF. The CDR3 nucleotides are TGTGCCAGTAGTATAGATGGAAGGACGAGGGGCACTGAAGCTTTCTTT.

This sequence joins TRBV5-4 and TRBJ1-3; the D is unclear. This CDR3 has 14 amino acids. Germline-derived CDR1 and CDR2 are SGHNT and YYREEE (reference sequence). V was cut by 0 bases and J by 4 bases, with 8 bases left in between. The CDR3 DNA reads TGTGCCAGCAGCTTGGCCGGCTCCGGAAACACCATATATTTT. As protein: CASSLAGSGNTIYF.

This clone appeared a single time. The chain combines TRBV19 with TRBJ2-7; D is unclear. Trimming shortened V by 5 bases and J by 0 bases, and 5 bases separated the two germline ends. This CDR3 has 12 residues. Germline-derived CDR1 and CDR2 are LNHDA and SQIVND (reference sequence). The CDR3 spells CASSSGSYEQYF. DNA of the CDR3: TGTGCCAGTAGTTCGGGCTCCTACGAGCAGTACTTC.

The V call is TRBV4-2, the J call TRBJ2-7; D is uncertain. Trimming took 0 bases from V and 3 from J, leaving 21 bases between them. This CDR3 is 18 amino acids long. Germline V gene sequence: CDR1 LGHNA, CDR2 YNFKEQ. The CDR3 DNA sequence: TGTGCCAGCAGCCAAGATCTTACCCGCCAGACCATAAACTACGAGCAGTACTTC. Amino acid sequence: CASSQDLTRQTINYEQYF.

This chain joins TRBV7-9 and TRBJ1-1; D unresolved. V gave up 6 bases and J gave up 1 base, with 12 bases separating them. Germline loops: CDR1 SEHNR, CDR2 FQNEAQ (reference sequence). The CDR3 runs 14 residues. For the CDR3, the DNA is TGTGCCAGCAGTACTCTGCCCACGAACACTGAAGCTTTCTTT. It yields the protein CASSTLPTNTEAFF.

V gene TRBV11-2 combines with J gene TRBJ2-2; D is perhaps TRBD1 or TRBD2 (5 bases each). The V gene's germline CDR1 is SGHAT and CDR2 FQNNGV. Between the trimmed V and J ends, which lost 5 bases and 1 base, there was a span of 17 bases. The length of the CDR3 is 17 residues. CDR3 bases: TGTGCCAGCAGCCCGGGGACGACAAAACTGAACACCGGGGAGCTGTTTTTT. Translating gives CASSPGTTKLNTGELFF.

In DNA form, the CDR3 reads TGTGCCAGCAGTGAACCCGGACACCTCTCCTACGAGCAGTACTTC. It translates to CASSEPGHLSYEQYF. This chain uses TRBV6-1 with TRBJ2-7; perhaps TRBD1 as D (5 bases). Trimming cost V 2 bases and J 0 bases, with 11 bases left between them. This CDR3 contains 15 residues. CDR1 is MNHNS, CDR2 SASEGT, per germline.

The rearrangement uses TRBV6-5 and TRBJ2-7; D unresolved. The V end lost 0 bases, the J end lost 0 bases, and 9 bases lay between the germline ends. CDR1 and CDR2 from the germline V gene are MNHEY and SVGAGI. The CDR3 spans 15 residues. The CDR3 bases are TGTGCCAGCAGTTACTCGCGGACCGCCTCCTACGAGCAGTACTTC. Amino acid sequence: CASSYSRTASYEQYF.

This rearrangement joins TRBV4-3 to TRBJ1-5; 9 nucleotides align to TRBD1. The CDR3 consists of 15 residues. Per the germline V gene, CDR1 is LGHNA and CDR2 is YSLEER. The V segment lost 1 base and the J segment 3 bases; nucleotides outside the gene matches: 1. The CDR3 bases are TGCGCCAGCAGCCAAGGGACAGGGGACAATCAGCCCCAGCATTTT. Its protein product is CASSQGTGDNQPQHF.

J is TRBJ2-5 and V is TRBV5-1, with 7 bases that match TRBD2. The CDR3 runs 13 residues. The germline V gene has CDR1 SGHRS and CDR2 YFSETQ. V dropped 2 bases and J dropped 3; count of bases not matched to a gene: 1. CDR3 protein: CASSFAGEETQYF. The CDR3 coding sequence is TGCGCCAGCAGCTTCGCGGGAGAAGAGACCCAGTACTTC.

The chain uses TRBV27 and TRBJ2-3; 7 bases fit TRBD2. Germline V gene sequence: CDR1 MNHEY, CDR2 SMNVEV (reference sequence). The CDR3 has 16 residues. V was pared by 2 bases and J by 6 bases, with 11 bases of the junction left unmatched. CDR3 protein: CASSLGLRESMDTQYF. CDR3 nucleotide sequence: TGTGCCAGCAGTTTAGGGTTGCGGGAGTCGATGGATACGCAGTATTTT.

The CDR3: CASSFWRGNQPQHF. The CDR3 nucleotides are TGTGCCAGCAGTTTCTGGAGGGGGAATCAGCCCCAGCATTTT. The rearrangement links TRBV28 to TRBJ1-5; a possible D gene is TRBD1 (6 bases). Trimming left V 3 bases short and J 4 bases short, with 10 bases between. This CDR3 has 14 residues. CDR1 is MDHEN and CDR2 is SYDVKM in the germline V gene.

This rearrangement joins TRBV16 to TRBJ1-5; D perhaps matches TRBD1 (6 bases). Trimming shortened V by 3 bases and J by 0 bases, and 18 bases separated the two germline ends. The CDR3 runs to 18 residues. Germline assignment: CDR1 KGHSY and CDR2 FQNENV. CDR3 nucleotides: TGTGCCAGCAGCCACTTCAGGGGCCGGGGTCCTAGCAATCAGCCCCAGCATTTT. Translated: CASSHFRGRGPSNQPQHF.

The V call is TRBV28, the J call TRBJ2-3, with D hard to call. CDR1 and CDR2 from the germline V gene are MDHEN and SYDVKM. V lost 3 bases and J 3 bases, leaving 7 bases between the germline ends. CDR3 length: 13 amino acids. CDR3 region: CASSFVATDTQYF. The CDR3 DNA reads as TGTGCCAGCAGTTTTGTTGCTACAGATACGCAGTATTTT. The full variable domain, completed using reference TRBV28 and TRBJ2-3, is DVKVTQSSRYLVKRTGEKVFLECVQDMDHENMFWYRQDPGLGLRLIYFSYDVKMKEKGDIPEGYSVSREKKERFSLILESASTNQTSMYLCASSFVATDTQYFGPGTRLTVL.

This clone has a handful of counts. The rearrangement uses TRBV5-1 and TRBJ1-4; a weak D match, TRBD1 (5 bases). Trimming pared 0 bases from V and 0 bases from J, leaving 6 bases between. Germline lookup yields CDR1 SGHRS and CDR2 YFSETQ. This CDR3 region has 15 residues. The CDR3 spells CASSLGRATNEKLFF. The CDR3 DNA follows: TGCGCCAGCAGCTTGGGCAGGGCAACTAATGAAAAACTGTTTTTT.

The J gene is TRBJ1-2, the V gene TRBV6-5; D is unclear. The CDR3 has 14 amino acids. Germline V gene lookup returns CDR1 MNHEY and CDR2 SVGAGI. V shed 7 bases and J shed 2 bases, with 14 bases lying between them. In nucleotides, the CDR3 is TGTGCCAGCAACAAAATCGACGGCAACTATGGCTACACCTTC. It specifies CASNKIDGNYGYTF.

The chain joins TRBV19 to TRBJ1-2; a possible D gene is TRBD1 (6 bases). V lost 2 bases to trimming and J lost 0 bases, with 13 bases between them. Germline V gene lookup returns CDR1 LNHDA and CDR2 SQIVND (reference sequence). The CDR3 is 16 residues long. CDR3 DNA: TGTGCCAGTAGTATATCCCCGGACAGCCCTAACTATGGCTACACCTTC. It encodes CASSISPDSPNYGYTF.

The gene calls are TRBV27 and TRBJ1-1; no clear D gene. CDR1 and CDR2 (germline): MNHEY, SMNVEV (reference sequence). V dropped 0 bases and J dropped 1 base, with 6 bases sitting between them. The CDR3 totals 14 residues. CDR3 sequence: CASSLSARNTEAFF. The CDR3 coding sequence is TGTGCCAGCAGTTTATCGGCCAGGAACACTGAAGCTTTCTTT.

This chain links TRBV5-4 with TRBJ1-4; D is possibly TRBD1 (5 bases). V was pared by 2 bases and J by 4 bases, with 9 bases between. The germline CDR1 and CDR2 sequences are SGHNT and YYREEE (reference sequence). The CDR3 runs to 14 residues. The CDR3 loop is CASSLGDRNEKLFF. The CDR3 DNA sequence: TGTGCCAGCAGCTTAGGGGATCGTAATGAAAAACTGTTTTTT.

This rearrangement joins TRBV9 to TRBJ2-3; D not certain. The CDR3 is 12 residues long. Trimming shortened V by 3 bases and J by 2 bases, and 4 bases separated the two germline ends. Looked up from germline, CDR1 is SGDLS and CDR2 is YYNGEE. The CDR3 nucleotides read TGTGCCAGCAGCGGATACACAGATACGCAGTATTTT. Translated, it gives CASSGYTDTQYF.

The V and J genes are TRBV4-3 and TRBJ1-2; maybe TRBD1 (6 bases). The CDR3 spans 15 residues. V was clipped by 0 bases and J by 4 bases, with 12 bases between them. Per the germline V gene, CDR1 is LGHNA and CDR2 is YSLEER. The DNA for the CDR3 is TGCGCCAGCAGCCAAGAGGGAGACAGGTTCTATGGCTACACCTTC. It specifies CASSQEGDRFYGYTF.